Listed below are T cell receptor beta chains from one sample, sequenced in a study of T cell repertoires in cytomegalovirus infection. MiXCR was run by TCRdb on the reads, yielding one entry per CDR3 protein. The table lists fewer than 550,000 distinct CDR3 sequences, roughly 10% of them singletons, with roughly 10% in the top ten. Sequencing was performed on PBMCs. Receptors were obtained from a human donor in good health (CMV status not recorded). Some clones in this sample may be carry-over from other donors' samples. Each CDR3 is given with its conserved first and last residue. Fields, in order: J gene, V gene, clone size, D gene, CDR3 DNA, CDR3 protein. The D gene is left open where the match is weak. The size entry is marked missing in some rows and otherwise reads once, few, many or a size class.

TRBJ2-5,TRBV7-8,many,TRBD2,TGTGCCAGCAGCTTATCAATGCGGGAGGCCCAGTACTTC,CASSLSMREAQYF
TRBJ2-7,TRBV5-6,many,TRBD1,TGTGCCAGCAGCCCCAATCTCGGGACAGGGATGTACGAGCAGTACTTC,CASSPNLGTGMYEQYF
TRBJ2-3,TRBV20-1,many,NA,TGCAGTGCTGCCGAAACAGGGACTGGTTCGGATACGCAGTATTTT,CSAAETGTGSDTQYF
TRBJ1-3,TRBV6-5,many,NA,TGTGCCAGCAGACCTAGGACTACCTCGGACACCATATATTTT,CASRPRTTSDTIYF
TRBJ2-7,TRBV5-4,few,NA,TGTGCCAGCAGCTTGCTGGGGAAAACCTACGAGCAGTACTTC,CASSLLGKTYEQYF
TRBJ2-2,TRBV29-1,few,NA,TGCAGCGGCGGGGAGGCCGGGGAGCTGTTTTTT,CSGGEAGELFF
TRBJ2-7,TRBV28,NA,TRBD1,TGTGCCAGCAATCCCGTTGGGGGGGACAGGGGTGTGTACGAGCAGTACTTC,CASNPVGGDRGVYEQYF
TRBJ1-6,TRBV7-2,many,TRBD1,TGTGCCAGCAGCCCGCGGACAGGGGAGAATTCACCCCTCCACTTT,CASSPRTGENSPLHF
TRBJ2-5,TRBV7-9,many,NA,TGTGCCAGCAGCCATACAGTACGATGGGAGACCCAGTACTTC,CASSHTVRWETQYF
TRBJ2-7,TRBV18,few,NA,TGTGCCAGCTCACCAAGGACTTCAGTCAACGAGCAGTACTTC,CASSPRTSVNEQYF
TRBJ2-1,TRBV2,NA,TRBD2,TGTGCCAGCAGGGGGGGGCGGGGGGACTACAATGAGCAGTTCTTC,CASRGGRGDYNEQFF
TRBJ1-1,TRBV7-3,once,TRBD1,TGTGCCAGCAGCTTGACAGGGGTGTGTGAAGCTTTCTTT,CASSLTGVCEAFF
TRBJ2-7,TRBV9,NA,TRBD2,TGTGCCAGCAGCGCGGGGACTACCCTCGAGAACGAGCAGTACTTC,CASSAGTTLENEQYF
TRBJ2-1,TRBV12-5,many,NA,TGTGCTAGTGGTTTCGTTATGGTAGGCCTCGGGAATGAGCAGTTCTTC,CASGFVMVGLGNEQFF
TRBJ1-6,TRBV28,many,TRBD1,TGTGCCAGTGAGGACAGGGATAATTCACCCCTCCACTTT,CASEDRDNSPLHF
TRBJ2-5,TRBV24-1,many,NA,TGTGCCACCAGTGACTCGGACGAGACCCAGTACTTC,CATSDSDETQYF
TRBJ1-6,TRBV20-1,many,TRBD1,TGCAGTGCTCGGACGGGACAGACTAATTCACCCCTCCACTTT,CSARTGQTNSPLHF
TRBJ2-1,TRBV7-2,many,NA,TGTGCCAGCAGCCGGTCTCGCGGTGGGAATGAGCAGTTCTTC,CASSRSRGGNEQFF
TRBJ1-1,TRBV30,many,NA,TGTGCCTGGAGTGTACGAGGGTGGACAGCGAACACTGAAGCTTTCTTT,CAWSVRGWTANTEAFF